The present T cell receptor (beta chain) was sequenced within a study of T-cell memory formation after mild COVID-19. Whole-study results and caveats: Second-wave clones with a day 37 peak had unconfirmed SARS-CoV-2 specificity. Later expanders leaned toward CD4+, whereas clones contracting from day 15 to 85 were balanced CD4/CD8.

In regard to this clonotype: Its target is not known.

TCRdb re-called the 5' RACE reads with MiXCR, one entry per CDR3 protein. The table records more than 150,000 distinct CDR3 sequences, about a fifth of them present only once. Sequences were obtained from PBMCs or a T cell subset sorted from them (not recorded which). This sequence originates from a young man who had mild COVID-19 (a few samples of this study predate the infection). Cell type and time point are not known.

CDR3 amino acids: CASSSTSGGSTGELFF. The CDR3 nucleotides are TGTGCCAGCAGCTCCACTAGCGGGGGGTCCACCGGGGAGCTGTTTTTT. This chain links TRBV7-2 with TRBJ2-2, with 12 bases aligning to TRBD2. Per germline, CDR1 SGHTA and CDR2 FQGNSA. CDR3 length: 16 amino acids. The trim removed 4 bases at V and 4 bases at J, leaving 4 bases unmatched.